This T cell receptor beta chain was identified during a study of cytomegalovirus exposure and HLA in healthy donors. The PCR contained 60 Vbeta and 13 Jbeta primers. Sequencing used immunoSEQ multiplex PCR; TCRdb keeps in-frame clones, though not all of them. Among about 63,000 clones, roughly 80% were seen once, and the ten largest hold 2.5% to 3.5%. On this clone: Its target is unknown.

V gave up 4 bases and J gave up 0 bases; unmatched junction bases: 2. The CDR3 sequence is 15 residues long. CDR1 is WSHSY, CDR2 SAAADI, per germline. General study findings and limits: Analysis performed later found approximately 17,000 TCR beta sequences associated with HLA alleles at 0.05 false discovery rate.

This clonotype originated in a young woman in good health and CMV-seronegative. V and J are TRBV10-2 and TRBJ2-7, with 11 bases that match TRBD2. Material for sequencing was PBMCs. The CDR3 reads CASSGLAGSSYEQYF. DNA of the CDR3: TGCGCCAGCAGTGGACTAGCGGGGAGCTCCTACGAGCAGTACTTC.